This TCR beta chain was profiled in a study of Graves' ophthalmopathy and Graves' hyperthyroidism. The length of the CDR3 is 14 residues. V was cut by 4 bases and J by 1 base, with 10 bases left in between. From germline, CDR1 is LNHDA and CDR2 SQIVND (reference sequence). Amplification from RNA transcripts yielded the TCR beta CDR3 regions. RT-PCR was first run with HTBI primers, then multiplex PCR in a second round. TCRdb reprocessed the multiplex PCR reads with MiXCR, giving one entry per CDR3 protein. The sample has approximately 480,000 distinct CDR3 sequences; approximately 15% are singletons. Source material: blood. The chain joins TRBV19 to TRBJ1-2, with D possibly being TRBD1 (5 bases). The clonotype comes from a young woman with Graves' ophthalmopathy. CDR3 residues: CASSTRGFNYGYTF. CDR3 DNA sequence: TGTGCCAGTAGTACCCGGGGGTTTAACTATGGCTACACCTTC.